A few counts support the clone carrying this T cell receptor beta chain. PCR was performed using 60 Vbeta and 13 Jbeta primers. The assay was immunoSEQ multiplex PCR, and TCRdb's table has in-frame clones only and misses some. Found here are more than 100,000 clones, 70% to 90% of them singletons; the top ten hold about 1.5%. Though nominally healthy at sampling, donors likely had unrecorded immune exposures. The data derive from a study of cytomegalovirus exposure and HLA in healthy donors. About the research overall: Out of roughly 170 million T cells, an earlier analysis found over 90 million unique TCR beta sequences in total.

Germline V CDR1 and CDR2: SGHVS, FQNEAQ. CDR3 size: 13 residues. The V gene lost 5 bases and the J gene lost 6 bases, with 10 bases spanning the gap. This TCR was sampled from a man in his forties or fifties in good health and CMV-seronegative. The V and J genes are TRBV7-8 and TRBJ2-2, with D possibly being TRBD2 (5 bases). The sample comprised PBMCs. Here the CDR3 DNA reads TGTGCCAGCAGCCCCAAGAGGGCCGGGGAGCTGTTTTTT. As protein: CASSPKRAGELFF.